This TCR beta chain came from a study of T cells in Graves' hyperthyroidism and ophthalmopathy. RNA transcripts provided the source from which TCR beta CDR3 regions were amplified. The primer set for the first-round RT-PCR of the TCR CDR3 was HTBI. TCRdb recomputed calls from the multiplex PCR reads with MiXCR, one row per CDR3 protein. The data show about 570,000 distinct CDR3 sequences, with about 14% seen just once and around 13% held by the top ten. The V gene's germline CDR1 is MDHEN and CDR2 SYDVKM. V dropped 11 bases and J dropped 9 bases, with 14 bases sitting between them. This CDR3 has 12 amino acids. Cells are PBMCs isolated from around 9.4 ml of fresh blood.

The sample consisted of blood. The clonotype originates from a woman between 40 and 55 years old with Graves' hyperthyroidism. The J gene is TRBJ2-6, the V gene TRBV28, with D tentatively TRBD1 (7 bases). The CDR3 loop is CAGGTASNVLTF. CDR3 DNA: TGTGCCGGCGGGACAGCAAGCAACGTCCTGACTTTC.